This entry lists 32 T cell receptor beta chains sequenced from one sample in a study of blood T cell repertoires in COVID-19. Clones were sequenced by immunoSEQ multiplex PCR, and TCRdb holds only the in-frame ones, with some missing. The sample holds just over 90,000 clones; about 86% are singletons and the top ten take around 20%. Sample: peripheral blood. These receptors all come from a woman of 80 years or more with acute or convalescent COVID-19.

V gene TRBV2 combines with J gene TRBJ2-7, with D possibly TRBD2 on 5 matching bases. Germline CDR1 and CDR2: SNHLY and FYNNEI. Between the trimmed V and J ends, which lost 10 bases and 4 bases, there was a span of 11 bases. CDR3 length equals 11 residues. CDR3 sequence reads: CATREGYEQYF. CDR3 coding DNA: TGTGCCACCCGGGAAGGGTACGAGCAGTACTTC.

This clone was found once. This chain links TRBV5-1 with TRBJ2-7; 7 bases match TRBD1. This CDR3 region has 13 residues. The germline V gene has CDR1 SGHRS and CDR2 YFSETQ. The junction had 4 bases not matched to a gene; V was cut back by 4 bases and J by 3 bases. Here the CDR3 reads CASSRQGDYEQYF. In DNA, the CDR3 is TGCGCCAGCAGCCGACAGGGCGACTACGAGCAGTACTTC.

The CDR3 DNA sequence: TGTGCCAGCTCCCGGGGCTATGGCTACACCTTC. This encodes CASSRGYGYTF. The V gene is TRBV11-2, the J gene TRBJ1-2, with D hard to call. CDR1 is SGHAT, CDR2 FQNNGV, per germline. V was cut by 8 bases and J by 4 bases, with 8 bases left in between. This CDR3 region has 11 residues.

The V and J genes are TRBV5-6 and TRBJ2-7; weak D call: TRBD1 (5 bases). Deletions cut 4 bases from V and 4 bases from J, with 12 bases between. The CDR3 has 13 amino acids. Germline CDR1 SGHDT, CDR2 YYEEEE. As DNA, the CDR3 is TGTGCCAGCAGCGGTCAGGGCAAGTACGAGCAGTACTTC. It encodes CASSGQGKYEQYF.

This chain connects TRBV5-1 to TRBJ1-3; 10 nucleotides match TRBD1. CDR3 length equals 14 residues. With V trimmed by 3 bases and J by 8 bases, 5 bases remained unmatched. Germline values: CDR1 SGHRS, CDR2 YFSETQ. CDR3 DNA: TGCGCCAGCAGCTGGACAGGGGGTAGTGACACCATATATTTT. Translation gives CASSWTGGSDTIYF.

Written as DNA, the CDR3 is TGCAGCGCTGGACTAGCGGGGGGCCCTTGGAATGAGCAGTTCTTC. This translates into CSAGLAGGPWNEQFF. The chain has TRBV29-1 and TRBJ2-1, with 14 bases identical to TRBD2. This CDR3 has 15 residues. V was clipped by 7 bases and J by 7 bases; unmatched bases: 9. Per germline, CDR1 SQVTM and CDR2 ANQGSEA.

This clone occurred a few times. The chain joins TRBV9 to TRBJ1-2; D is uncertain. The CDR3 loop spans 12 amino acids. Germline values: CDR1 SGDLS, CDR2 YYNGEE. V was shortened by 3 bases and J by 1 base, with 4 bases between the two germline ends. The CDR3 here is CASSAHNYGYTF. The CDR3 bases are TGTGCCAGCAGCGCCCATAACTATGGCTACACCTTC.

J is TRBJ1-1 and V is TRBV2; TRBD1 matches 9 bases. The germline V gene has CDR1 SNHLY and CDR2 FYNNEI. This CDR3 comprises 13 residues. J was trimmed by 6 bases and V by 6 bases; bases with no gene match: 5. The DNA for the CDR3 is TGTGCCAGCAGCCGGACAGGGGTGGCTGAAGCTTTCTTT. This encodes CASSRTGVAEAFF.

The gene calls are TRBV2 and TRBJ1-2; D not certain. Germline CDR1 and CDR2: SNHLY and FYNNEI. CDR3 size: 13 residues. V dropped 8 bases and J dropped 5 bases, with 15 bases sitting between them. The CDR3 protein is CASLRSASYGYTF. The CDR3 coding sequence is TGTGCCAGCCTACGGTCCGCCTCTTATGGCTACACCTTC.

This chain links TRBV5-1 with TRBJ2-1, with 12 bases lining up with TRBD2. With 3 bases clipped from V and 6 bases from J, the junction kept 10 bases outside the gene matches. The CDR3 contains 17 residues. From germline, CDR1 is SGHRS and CDR2 YFSETQ. The CDR3 here is CASSSSYLAGGLNEQFF. The CDR3 DNA reads TGCGCCAGCAGCTCCAGCTACCTAGCGGGGGGGCTCAATGAGCAGTTCTTC. The full variable domain, with the rest looked up from reference TRBV5-1 and TRBJ2-1, is KAGVTQTPRYLIKTRGQQVTLSCSPISGHRSVSWYQQTPGQGLQFLFEYFSETQRNKGNFPGRFSGRQFSNSRSEMNVSTLELGDSALYLCASSSSYLAGGLNEQFFGPGTRLTVL.

The rearrangement uses TRBV5-1 and TRBJ2-7; possible D gene TRBD1, 6 bases. CDR3 size: 15 residues. Germline V lookup: CDR1 SGHRS, CDR2 YFSETQ. The ends were cut back, 3 bases at V and 2 bases at J, with 15 bases in the middle. This CDR3 is CASSSGTSTAYEQYF. CDR3 coding DNA: TGCGCCAGCAGCTCCGGGACATCTACAGCCTACGAGCAGTACTTC.

The chain joins TRBV2 to TRBJ1-2; no reliable D call. CDR3 size: 11 residues. The ends were cut back, 8 bases at V and 5 bases at J, with 9 bases in the middle. Per the germline V gene, CDR1 is SNHLY and CDR2 is FYNNEI. The CDR3 sequence is CASLGRYGYTF. For the CDR3, the DNA is TGTGCCAGCCTCGGGAGGTATGGCTACACCTTC. The whole variable domain, remainder taken from reference TRBV2 and TRBJ1-2, is EPEVTQTPSHQVTQMGQEVILRCVPISNHLYFYWYRQILGQKVEFLVSFYNNEISEKSEIFDDQFSVERPDGSNFTLKIRSTKLEDSAMYFCASLGRYGYTFGSGTRLTVV.

The chain recombines TRBV18 with TRBJ1-2; D is possibly TRBD1 (6 bases). The CDR3 length is 14 residues. Germline-derived CDR1 and CDR2 are KGHSH and LQKENI. V lost 0 bases to trimming and J lost 8 bases, with 13 bases between them. The CDR3: CASSPPGQPYGYTF. As DNA, the CDR3 is TGTGCCAGCTCACCACCCGGACAGCCCTACGGCTACACCTTC.

V and J are TRBV27 and TRBJ2-7, with D possibly being TRBD1 (6 bases). Germline V gives CDR1 MNHEY, CDR2 SMNVEV (reference sequence). This CDR3 has 16 residues. V was pared by 3 bases and J by 3 bases, with 18 bases between. Written as DNA, the CDR3 is TGTGCCAGCAGTTTTCAAAAAACAGGGCCCCTCTACGAGCAGTACTTC. It specifies CASSFQKTGPLYEQYF.

The chain couples TRBV27 to TRBJ2-7; maybe TRBD1 (5 bases). Germline V gene sequence: CDR1 MNHEY, CDR2 SMNVEV (reference sequence). The CDR3 covers 14 residues. V was shortened by 1 base and J by 3 bases, with 10 bases between the two germline ends. The CDR3, as DNA: TGTGCCAGCAGTTTATATCAGGGTTTCTACGAGCAGTACTTC. Translating gives CASSLYQGFYEQYF.

This rearrangement joins TRBV5-1 to TRBJ2-3; 7 bases are a match to TRBD1. V trimming: 4 bases; J trimming: 6 bases; junction bases outside the gene matches: 8. CDR3 length: 14 amino acids. Germline-derived CDR1 and CDR2 are SGHRS and YFSETQ. The CDR3 reads CASSEDRAWDTQYF. The CDR3 DNA is TGCGCCAGCAGCGAAGACAGGGCCTGGGATACGCAGTATTTT.

This clone was recorded a few times. The chain employs TRBV6-4 and TRBJ2-3; 10 bases are a match to TRBD2. Germline CDR1 MRHNA, CDR2 SNTAGT. CDR3 length: 14 amino acids. V was pared by 5 bases and J by 4 bases, with 3 bases of the junction left unmatched. The CDR3 DNA reads as TGTGCCAGCAGTTTTCTAGCGGGGGCAGATACGCAGTATTTT. Translation gives CASSFLAGADTQYF.

V usage is TRBV4-1 and J usage is TRBJ1-2; the D is unclear. The germline gives CDR1 MGHRA, CDR2 YSYEKL. The CDR3 spans 17 residues. Trimming cost V 4 bases and J 2 bases, with 20 bases left between them. CDR3 sequence reads: CASSPDGRVPSNYGYTF. In DNA, the CDR3 is TGCGCCAGCAGCCCAGACGGTAGAGTCCCTTCCAACTATGGCTACACCTTC.

This sequence joins TRBV29-1 and TRBJ1-4; D is unresolved. The germline V gene has CDR1 SQVTM and CDR2 ANQGSEA. The CDR3 loop spans 13 amino acids. Between the trimmed V and J ends, which lost 4 bases and 1 base, there was a span of 7 bases. The CDR3 DNA is TGCAGCGTTGTATTCGGAACTAATGAAAAACTGTTTTTT. It yields the protein CSVVFGTNEKLFF. The complete variable domain, with remaining parts taken from reference TRBV29-1 and TRBJ1-4, reads SAVISQKPSRDICQRGTSLTIQCQVDSQVTMMFWYRQQPGQSLTLIATANQGSEATYESGFVIDKFPISRPNLTFSTLTVSNMSPEDSSIYLCSVVFGTNEKLFFGSGTQLSVL.

The chain has TRBV28 and TRBJ2-7, with D perhaps TRBD2 (5 bases). Per the germline V gene, CDR1 is MDHEN and CDR2 is SYDVKM. There are 15 residues in the CDR3. The V end was cut by 1 base, the J end by 2 bases, with 12 bases between. As DNA, the CDR3 is TGTGCCAGCAGTTTATCGGGCGGGTATGCCTACGAGCAGTACTTC. Amino acid sequence: CASSLSGGYAYEQYF.

The CDR3 nucleotides are TGTGCCAGCAGTGAATGGAGTGGGCGGGGGGCATCCTCAGATACGCAGTATTTT. As protein: CASSEWSGRGASSDTQYF. The gene calls are TRBV25-1 and TRBJ2-3; TRBD2 agrees at 8 bases. V lost 1 base and J lost 4; bases outside the gene matches: 13. This CDR3 is built from 18 residues. Germline CDR1 and CDR2: MGHDK and SYGVNS. The whole variable domain, remainder taken from reference TRBV25-1 and TRBJ2-3, is EADIYQTPRYLVIGTGKKITLECSQTMGHDKMYWYQQDPGMELHLIHYSYGVNSTEKGDLSSESTVSRIRTEHFPLTLESARPSHTSQYLCASSEWSGRGASSDTQYFGPGTRLTVL.

The rearrangement links TRBV2 to TRBJ2-7; D is ambiguous. CDR3 length equals 11 residues. Trimming took off 5 bases at V and 6 bases at J, with 8 bases between the two ends. CDR1 and CDR2 (germline): SNHLY, FYNNEI. As DNA, the CDR3 is TGTGCCAGCAGTCTGAGTTTCGAGCAGTACTTC. It yields the protein CASSLSFEQYF.

The gene calls are TRBV27 and TRBJ1-1; 8 nucleotides match TRBD1. In germline, CDR1 is MNHEY, CDR2 SMNVEV (reference sequence). CDR3 length: 13 amino acids. V shed 6 bases, J shed 4 bases, and the junction held 4 bases outside the gene matches. CDR3: CASSDRGPTEAFF. The CDR3 region has the DNA TGTGCCAGCAGCGACAGGGGTCCCACTGAAGCTTTCTTT.

J is TRBJ1-5 and V is TRBV28; D perhaps matches TRBD1 (6 bases). Germline V gene lookup returns CDR1 MDHEN and CDR2 SYDVKM. Between the trimmed V and J ends, which lost 4 bases and 3 bases, there was a span of 16 bases. The CDR3 has 16 residues. DNA of the CDR3: TGTGCCAGCAGTTCCCCCAGGGGAGCGGCCAATCAGCCCCAGCATTTT. The encoded protein is CASSSPRGAANQPQHF.

V is TRBV11-2 and J is TRBJ2-7; TRBD2 matches 9 bases. This CDR3 is built from 15 residues. V trimming: 0 bases; J trimming: 4 bases; junction bases outside the gene matches: 4. The germline V gene encodes CDR1 SGHAT and CDR2 FQNNGV. CDR3 amino acids: CASSLERGGGYEQYF. CDR3 in DNA: TGTGCCAGCAGCTTAGAGCGGGGGGGAGGATACGAGCAGTACTTC.

This chain links TRBV19 with TRBJ2-2; D is unresolved. The CDR3 is 15 amino acids. Between the trimmed V and J ends, which lost 7 bases and 4 bases, there was a span of 16 bases. Germline CDR1 LNHDA, CDR2 SQIVND (reference sequence). Here the CDR3 DNA reads TGTGCCAGTATGGATCCCCCTTCGGGCACCGGGGAGCTGTTTTTT. This gives the protein CASMDPPSGTGELFF.

The chain is built from TRBV7-6 and TRBJ2-1; 7 bases fit TRBD1. CDR3 length: 15 amino acids. V lost 5 bases, J lost 5 bases, and 9 bases stayed unmatched. From germline, CDR1 is SGHVS and CDR2 FNYEAQ. The CDR3 spells CASSPRQGSNNEQFF. CDR3 coding DNA: TGTGCCAGCAGCCCACGACAGGGCTCGAACAATGAGCAGTTCTTC.

The genes are TRBV27 and TRBJ2-7; D is possibly TRBD1 (6 bases). V lost 4 bases to trimming and J lost 5 bases, with 18 bases between them. Germline V gene data show CDR1 as MNHEY and CDR2 as SMNVEV (reference sequence). The CDR3 runs to 15 residues. CDR3 DNA sequence: TGTGCCAGCAGTTCGCCAACGAGGACAGTCAACGAGCAGTACTTC. Its translation: CASSSPTRTVNEQYF.

The chain combines TRBV24-1 with TRBJ2-2, with D possibly matching TRBD2 (7 bases). The CDR3 is 17 residues long. Germline lookup yields CDR1 KGHDR and CDR2 SFDVKD. The germline V and J ends were trimmed by 5 bases and 3 bases, with 18 bases remaining between them. The CDR3 nucleotides are TGTGCCACCAGTGGCCCGGTAGGGGGGGCGGACACCGGGGAGCTGTTTTTT. As protein: CATSGPVGGADTGELFF.

The CDR3 DNA is TGCAGTGCCCGGGCAGGGGACAGGAAGTACTTC. This codes for CSARAGDRKYF. The chain couples TRBV20-1 to TRBJ2-7; 8 bases fit TRBD1. With V trimmed by 6 bases and J by 11 bases, 9 bases remained unmatched. This CDR3 spans 11 amino acids. Germline-derived CDR1 and CDR2 are DFQATT and SNEGSKA (reference sequence).

The chain has TRBV28 and TRBJ1-2; 8 bases are shared with TRBD1. The germline CDR1 and CDR2 sequences are MDHEN and SYDVKM. V shed 7 bases and J 2 bases; nucleotides not matched to a gene: 3. The CDR3 consists of 13 residues. CDR3 DNA: TGTGCCAGCATCGCAGGGGGCAACTATGGCTACACCTTC. This sequence encodes CASIAGGNYGYTF.

This chain joins TRBV5-1 and TRBJ1-1, with 9 bases aligning to TRBD1. There are 15 residues in the CDR3. Germline lookup yields CDR1 SGHRS and CDR2 YFSETQ. The ends lost 1 base at V and 2 bases at J; junction bases unmatched: 3. CDR3 in amino acids: CASSLMGQGNTEAFF. The CDR3 DNA sequence: TGCGCCAGCAGCTTGATGGGACAGGGAAACACTGAAGCTTTCTTT.